These 18 T cell receptor beta chains originate from one sample sequenced in a study of blood T cell repertoires in COVID-19. Generated by immunoSEQ multiplex PCR, the TCRdb table keeps only in-frame clones and is missing some. The repertoire has about 59,000 clones, approximately 79% of them found once; the top ten carry about 8.9%. Sequenced: peripheral blood. These receptor sequences come from a human donor in a cohort sampled during active COVID-19.

The chain has TRBV4-3 and TRBJ2-3; the D gene is possibly TRBD1 (6 bases). There are 15 residues in the CDR3. V shed 0 bases and J shed 4 bases, with 11 bases lying between them. The V gene's germline CDR1 is LGHNA and CDR2 YSLEER. The CDR3 coding sequence is TGCGCCAGCAGCCAAGACAGGGGCACAGCAGATACGCAGTATTTT. This encodes CASSQDRGTADTQYF.

The chain employs TRBV6-2 or TRBV6-3 and TRBJ2-1, with 7 bases aligning to TRBD1. J was trimmed by 9 bases and V by 6 bases; bases with no gene match: 14. The CDR3 sequence is 15 residues long. The germline V gene has CDR1 MNHEY and CDR2 SVGEGT. The CDR3 bases are TGTGCCAGCAGCCGTACGACAGGTCAGGGGGTTGAGCAGTTCTTC. Encoded protein: CASSRTTGQGVEQFF.

This sequence joins TRBV10-1 and TRBJ1-2; tentative D call: TRBD1 (5 bases). Germline CDR1 reads WNHNN; CDR2 reads SYGVQD (reference sequence). The V end was cut by 0 bases, the J end by 7 bases, with 9 bases between. The CDR3 runs to 13 residues. The CDR3 region is CASSESQGGGYTF. As DNA, the CDR3 is TGCGCCAGCAGTGAGTCGCAGGGAGGTGGCTACACCTTC.

This rearrangement joins TRBV27 to TRBJ2-2; possible D gene TRBD1, 6 bases. This CDR3 is built from 16 residues. Trimming pared 5 bases from V and 4 bases from J, leaving 17 bases between. Germline-derived CDR1 and CDR2 are MNHEY and SMNVEV (reference sequence). CDR3 sequence reads: CASSDRSVDLTGELFF. The CDR3 DNA reads as TGTGCCAGCAGTGACAGGTCCGTAGACCTCACCGGGGAGCTGTTTTTT.

This clone was picked up one time. The rearrangement links TRBV28 to TRBJ1-4, with TRBD1 matching over 10 bases. There are 16 residues in the CDR3. V shed 6 bases and J 5 bases; nucleotides not matched to a gene: 9. Germline V CDR1 and CDR2: MDHEN, SYDVKM. This chain's CDR3 is CASRRSRTGGNEKLFF. The CDR3 nucleotides read TGTGCCAGCAGACGCAGTAGGACAGGGGGAAATGAAAAACTGTTTTTT.

The V call is TRBV19, the J call TRBJ2-5; no firm D call. Per germline, CDR1 LNHDA and CDR2 SQIVND (reference sequence). CDR3 length: 13 residues. Trimming took off 4 bases at V and 0 bases at J, with 6 bases between the two ends. The CDR3 DNA is TGTGCCAGTAGTAGAGACTACCAAGAGACCCAGTACTTC. Protein: CASSRDYQETQYF.

The gene calls are TRBV7-7 and TRBJ2-1; 7 positions agree with TRBD2. With V trimmed by 5 bases and J by 10 bases, 14 bases remained unmatched. The CDR3 has 15 amino acids. CDR1 SSHAT and CDR2 FNYEAQ come from the germline V gene (reference sequence). The chain's CDR3 is CASSPIGLEAGEQFF. The CDR3 DNA follows: TGTGCCAGCAGCCCGATCGGACTAGAGGCAGGGGAGCAGTTCTTC.

By its share, this clone is large. The chain uses TRBV15 and TRBJ1-4; 11 bases line up with TRBD1. The CDR3 length is 15 residues. After removal of 5 bases from V and 8 bases from J, the junction contained 7 bases not matched to a gene. Germline assignment: CDR1 LNHNV and CDR2 YYDKDF (reference sequence). CDR3 bases: TGTGCCACCAGCGAGAAGGGGACAGGGGGAGAAAAACTGTTTTTT. As protein: CATSEKGTGGEKLFF.

In this sample, this clone turned up a few times. V is TRBV15 and J is TRBJ2-7; TRBD1 agrees at 9 bases. Unmatched junction bases numbered 5, after V lost 3 bases and J lost 2 bases. CDR1 and CDR2 (germline): LNHNV, YYDKDF (reference sequence). The CDR3 is made up of 15 amino acids. As DNA, the CDR3 is TGTGCCACCAGCAGGGTTGACAGGGGGACCTACGAGCAGTACTTC. Translation gives CATSRVDRGTYEQYF.

This clone appeared many times. The chain employs TRBV10-3 and TRBJ1-1, with a possible D match to TRBD1 (6 bases). CDR3 length: 13 amino acids. V gave up 6 bases and J gave up 1 base, with 9 bases separating them. The germline gives CDR1 ENHRY, CDR2 SYGVKD. The CDR3 spells CAIRKTGNTEAFF. CDR3 bases: TGTGCCATCAGGAAGACAGGGAACACTGAAGCTTTCTTT.

This clone was seen once. The chain couples TRBV5-1 to TRBJ1-3; no reliable D call. Germline loops: CDR1 SGHRS, CDR2 YFSETQ. This CDR3 has 12 amino acids. Trimming cost V 1 base and J 9 bases, with 8 bases left between them. CDR3 amino acids: CASSLTGGTIYF. The CDR3 DNA reads as TGCGCCAGCAGCTTGACCGGAGGCACCATATATTTT.

V and J are TRBV28 and TRBJ2-1; maybe TRBD2 (6 bases). V was clipped by 7 bases and J by 4 bases, with 14 bases between them. The CDR3 has 14 residues. Germline V gives CDR1 MDHEN, CDR2 SYDVKM. The CDR3 loop is CASNIKGLYNEQFF. In DNA, the CDR3 is TGTGCCAGCAACATAAAGGGACTTTACAATGAGCAGTTCTTC.

The V gene is TRBV4-3, the J gene TRBJ2-3; D is possibly TRBD1 (6 bases). The germline CDR1 and CDR2 sequences are LGHNA and YSLEER. The CDR3 totals 14 residues. With 1 base removed from V and 6 bases from J, the gap between germline ends came to 11 bases. CDR3 sequence reads: CASSQAGASDTQYF. The CDR3 nucleotides read TGCGCCAGCAGCCAAGCAGGGGCATCGGATACGCAGTATTTT.

The gene calls are TRBV7-2 and TRBJ1-2; D is possibly TRBD1 (6 bases). This CDR3 has 16 residues. Trimming removed 0 bases from V and 6 bases from J, with 17 bases in between. Per the germline V gene, CDR1 is SGHTA and CDR2 is FQGNSA. The CDR3 spells CASSLARDTRFDGYTF. CDR3 nucleotides: TGTGCCAGCAGCTTAGCCCGGGACACCAGATTCGATGGCTACACCTTC.

The CDR3 region is CASRQYLGGAEHFRTSGYNEQFF. CDR3 in DNA: TGTGCCAGCAGGCAGTACCTCGGGGGCGCGGAGCATTTTCGGACTAGCGGATACAATGAGCAGTTCTTC. The V call is TRBV3-1 (or the pseudogene TRBV3-2), the J call TRBJ2-1; 10 nucleotides align to TRBD2. The CDR3 has 23 amino acids. V lost 6 bases and J lost 4; bases outside the gene matches: 30. Germline V gives CDR1 LGHDT, CDR2 YNNKEL (reference sequence).

The V call is TRBV11-2, the J call TRBJ1-5; TRBD1 matches at 10 bases. The CDR3 is 16 residues long. Losses at the gene ends were 5 bases for V and 7 bases for J; bases not matched to a gene: 11. Germline V gives CDR1 SGHAT, CDR2 FQNNGV. CDR3 DNA: TGTGCCAGCAGCGCCTCTGCCGGGACAGGGGACCAGCCCCAGCATTTT. The encoded protein is CASSASAGTGDQPQHF.

This clone has only a few counts. The genes are TRBV4-1 and TRBJ2-7; unclear D gene. In germline, CDR1 is MGHRA, CDR2 YSYEKL. The CDR3 is 15 amino acids. V was trimmed by 2 bases and J by 4 bases, leaving 15 bases between them. The CDR3 bases are TGCGCCAGCAGCCAATCGACCTCCCTGGAGTACGAGCAGTACTTC. Its translation is CASSQSTSLEYEQYF.

This clone was recorded only once. The rearrangement uses TRBV5-6 and TRBJ1-1; 8 nucleotides agree with TRBD1. Germline CDR1 and CDR2: SGHDT and YYEEEE. CDR3 length: 18 amino acids. V lost 4 bases and J lost 5; bases outside the gene matches: 19. CDR3: CASSPGTGRVGRWTEAFF. DNA of the CDR3: TGTGCCAGCAGCCCCGGGACAGGCAGGGTCGGACGATGGACTGAAGCTTTCTTT.